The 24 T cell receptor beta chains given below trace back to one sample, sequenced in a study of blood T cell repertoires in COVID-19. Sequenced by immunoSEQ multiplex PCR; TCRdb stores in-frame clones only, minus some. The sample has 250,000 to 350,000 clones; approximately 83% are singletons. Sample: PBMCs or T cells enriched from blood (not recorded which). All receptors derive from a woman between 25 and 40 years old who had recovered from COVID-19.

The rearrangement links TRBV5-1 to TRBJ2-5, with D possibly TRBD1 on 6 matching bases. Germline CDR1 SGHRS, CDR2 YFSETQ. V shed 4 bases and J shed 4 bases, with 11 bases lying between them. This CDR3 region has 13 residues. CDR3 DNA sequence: TGCGCCAGCAGCGCAGGGGATCGAGAGACCCAGTACTTC. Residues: CASSAGDRETQYF.

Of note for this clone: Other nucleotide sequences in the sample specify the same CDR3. The CDR3 reads CASSLGQNTEAFF. The CDR3 DNA sequence: TGTGCCAGCAGCTTAGGACAGAACACTGAAGCTTTCTTT. The chain links TRBV7-9 to TRBJ1-1, with unresolved D. The CDR3 contains 13 residues. The V and J ends lost 1 base and 1 base respectively, with 4 bases between them. The V gene's germline CDR1 is SEHNR and CDR2 FQNEAQ (reference sequence).

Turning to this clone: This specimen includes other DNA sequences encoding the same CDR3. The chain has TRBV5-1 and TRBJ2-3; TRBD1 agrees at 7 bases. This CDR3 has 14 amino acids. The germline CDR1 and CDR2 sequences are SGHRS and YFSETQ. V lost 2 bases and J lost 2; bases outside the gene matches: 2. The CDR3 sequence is CASSLGQDTDTQYF. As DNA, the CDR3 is TGCGCCAGCAGCTTAGGACAGGACACAGATACGCAGTATTTT.

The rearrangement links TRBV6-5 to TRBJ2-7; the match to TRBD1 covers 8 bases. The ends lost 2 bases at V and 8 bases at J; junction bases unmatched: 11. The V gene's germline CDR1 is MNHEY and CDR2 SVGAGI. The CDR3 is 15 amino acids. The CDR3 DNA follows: TGTGCCAGCAGTTACGGGGCAGGGGGCGTGGGACAGCAGTACTTC. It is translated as CASSYGAGGVGQQYF.

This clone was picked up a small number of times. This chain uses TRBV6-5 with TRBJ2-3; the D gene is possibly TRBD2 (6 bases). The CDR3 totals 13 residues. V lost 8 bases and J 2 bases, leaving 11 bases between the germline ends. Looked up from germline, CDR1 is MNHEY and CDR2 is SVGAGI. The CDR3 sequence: CASDRDSTDTQYF. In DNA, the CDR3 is TGTGCCAGCGACCGGGACTCCACAGATACGCAGTATTTT.

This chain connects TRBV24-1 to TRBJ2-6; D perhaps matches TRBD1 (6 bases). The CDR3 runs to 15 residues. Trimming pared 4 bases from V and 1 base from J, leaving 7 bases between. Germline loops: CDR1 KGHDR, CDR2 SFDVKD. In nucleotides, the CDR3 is TGTGCCACCAGTGAAGGGGGATCTGGGGCCAACGTCCTGACTTTC. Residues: CATSEGGSGANVLTF.

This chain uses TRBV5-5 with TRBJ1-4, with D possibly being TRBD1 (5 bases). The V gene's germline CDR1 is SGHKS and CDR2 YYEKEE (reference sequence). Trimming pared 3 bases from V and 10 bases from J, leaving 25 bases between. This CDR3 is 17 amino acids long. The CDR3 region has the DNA TGTGCCAGCAGCTGGGGGGAGGTCGTGGGGACCGGCGGAAAACTGTTTTTT. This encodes CASSWGEVVGTGGKLFF.

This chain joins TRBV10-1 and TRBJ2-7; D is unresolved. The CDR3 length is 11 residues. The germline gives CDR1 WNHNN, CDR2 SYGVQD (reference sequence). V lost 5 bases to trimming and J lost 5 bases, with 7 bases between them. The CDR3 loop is CASSIIHEQYF. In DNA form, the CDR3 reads TGCGCCAGCAGTATAATTCACGAGCAGTACTTC.

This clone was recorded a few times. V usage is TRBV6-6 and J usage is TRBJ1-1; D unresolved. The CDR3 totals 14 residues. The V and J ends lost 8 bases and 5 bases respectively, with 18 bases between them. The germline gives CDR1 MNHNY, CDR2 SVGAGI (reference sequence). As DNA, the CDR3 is TGTGCCAGCGAGGGCGGGCAGGAAGTAACTGAAGCTTTCTTT. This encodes CASEGGQEVTEAFF.

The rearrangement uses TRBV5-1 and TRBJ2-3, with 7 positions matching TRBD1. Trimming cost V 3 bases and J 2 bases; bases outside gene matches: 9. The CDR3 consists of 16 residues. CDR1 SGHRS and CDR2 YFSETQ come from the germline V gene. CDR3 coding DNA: TGCGCCAGCAGCTGGGGACAGTTTTCCCCCACAGATACGCAGTATTTT. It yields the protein CASSWGQFSPTDTQYF.

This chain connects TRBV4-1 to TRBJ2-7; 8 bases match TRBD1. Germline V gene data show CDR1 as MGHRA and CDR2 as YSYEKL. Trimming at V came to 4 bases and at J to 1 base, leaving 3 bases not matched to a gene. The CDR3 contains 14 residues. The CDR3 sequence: CASSPGQGSYEQYF. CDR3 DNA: TGCGCCAGCAGCCCTGGACAGGGTTCCTACGAGCAGTACTTC.

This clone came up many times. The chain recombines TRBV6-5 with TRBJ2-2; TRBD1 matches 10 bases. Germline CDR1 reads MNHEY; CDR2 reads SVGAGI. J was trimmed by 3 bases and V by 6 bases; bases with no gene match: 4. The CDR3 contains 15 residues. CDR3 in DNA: TGTGCCAGCAGAACCGGGACAGGGGACACCGGGGAGCTGTTTTTT. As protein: CASRTGTGDTGELFF.

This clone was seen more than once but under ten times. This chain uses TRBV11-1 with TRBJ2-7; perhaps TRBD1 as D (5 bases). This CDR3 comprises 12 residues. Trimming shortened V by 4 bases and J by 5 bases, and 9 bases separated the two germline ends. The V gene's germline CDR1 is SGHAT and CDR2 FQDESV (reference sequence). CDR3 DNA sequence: TGTGCCAGCAGCTCAGGGCTTAACGAGCAGTACTTC. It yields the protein CASSSGLNEQYF.

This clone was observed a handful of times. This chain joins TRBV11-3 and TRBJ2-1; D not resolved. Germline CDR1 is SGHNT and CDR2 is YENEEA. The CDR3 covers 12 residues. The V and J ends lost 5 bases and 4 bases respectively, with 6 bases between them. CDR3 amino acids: CASSGLYNEQFF. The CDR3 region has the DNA TGTGCCAGCAGCGGCCTGTACAATGAGCAGTTCTTC. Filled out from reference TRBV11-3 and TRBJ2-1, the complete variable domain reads EAGVVQSPRYKIIEKKQPVAFWCNPISGHNTLYWYLQNLGQGPELLIRYENEEAVDDSQLPKDRFSAERLKGVDSTLKIQPAELGDSAVYLCASSGLYNEQFFGPGTRLTVL.

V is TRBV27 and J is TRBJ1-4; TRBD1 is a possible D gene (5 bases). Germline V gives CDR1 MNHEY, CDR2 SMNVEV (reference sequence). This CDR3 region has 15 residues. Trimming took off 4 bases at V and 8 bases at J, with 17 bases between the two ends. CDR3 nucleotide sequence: TGTGCCAGCAGTTCCTTACAGGAACCCGGAGAAAAACTGTTTTTT. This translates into CASSSLQEPGEKLFF.

The CDR3 reads CASTTGTTGANVLTF. CDR3 in DNA: TGCGCCAGTACCACAGGAACCACTGGGGCCAACGTCCTGACTTTC. The genes are TRBV5-1 and TRBJ2-6, with TRBD1 as a possible D gene (5 bases). Trimming took off 8 bases at V and 2 bases at J, with 14 bases between the two ends. The CDR3 extends over 15 amino acids. Germline CDR1 SGHRS, CDR2 YFSETQ.

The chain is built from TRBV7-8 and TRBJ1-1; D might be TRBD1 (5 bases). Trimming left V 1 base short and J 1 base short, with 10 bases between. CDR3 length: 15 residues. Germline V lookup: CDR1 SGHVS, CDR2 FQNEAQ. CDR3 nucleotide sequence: TGTGCCAGCAGCTTAGATCAGGGTCAGAACACTGAAGCTTTCTTT. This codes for CASSLDQGQNTEAFF.

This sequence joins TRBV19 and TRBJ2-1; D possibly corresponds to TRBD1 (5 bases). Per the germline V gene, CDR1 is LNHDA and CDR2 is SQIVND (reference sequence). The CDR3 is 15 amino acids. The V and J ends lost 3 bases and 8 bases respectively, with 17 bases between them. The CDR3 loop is CASSIRQPSWDEQFF. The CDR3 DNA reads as TGTGCCAGTAGTATCCGACAGCCCTCTTGGGATGAGCAGTTCTTC.

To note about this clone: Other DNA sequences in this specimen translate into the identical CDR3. CDR3 loop: CASSPLTGSNTGELFF. CDR3 DNA sequence: TGTGCCAGCTCACCCCTCACGGGATCGAACACCGGGGAGCTGTTTTTT. The chain uses TRBV18 and TRBJ2-2; tentative D call: TRBD2 (5 bases). CDR1 is KGHSH and CDR2 is LQKENI in the germline V gene. The CDR3 is made up of 16 amino acids. Trimming cost V 3 bases and J 0 bases, with 11 bases left between them. Complete variable domain (other parts from reference TRBV18 and TRBJ2-2): NAGVMQNPRHLVRRRGQEARLRCSPMKGHSHVYWYRQLPEEGLKFMVYLQKENIIDESGMPKERFSAEFPKEGPSILRIQQVVRGDSAAYFCASSPLTGSNTGELFFGEGSRLTVL.

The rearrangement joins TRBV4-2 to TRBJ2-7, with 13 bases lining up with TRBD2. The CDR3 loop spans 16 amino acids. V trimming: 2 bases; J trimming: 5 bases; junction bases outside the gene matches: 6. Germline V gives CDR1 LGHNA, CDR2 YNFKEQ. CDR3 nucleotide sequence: TGTGCCAGCAGCCAAACCCCAGGACTAGCGGGAGACGAGCAGTACTTC. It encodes CASSQTPGLAGDEQYF.

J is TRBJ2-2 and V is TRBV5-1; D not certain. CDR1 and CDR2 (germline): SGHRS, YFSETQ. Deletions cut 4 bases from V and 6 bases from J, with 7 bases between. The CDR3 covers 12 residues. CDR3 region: CASSLIPGELFF. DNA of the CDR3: TGCGCCAGCAGCCTAATACCCGGGGAGCTGTTTTTT.

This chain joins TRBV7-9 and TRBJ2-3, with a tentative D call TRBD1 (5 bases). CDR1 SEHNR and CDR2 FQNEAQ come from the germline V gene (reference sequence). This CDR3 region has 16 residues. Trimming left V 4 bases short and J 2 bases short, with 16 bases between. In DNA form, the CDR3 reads TGTGCCAGCAGCTCAATCCTACAGGATCTCACAGATACGCAGTATTTT. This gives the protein CASSSILQDLTDTQYF.

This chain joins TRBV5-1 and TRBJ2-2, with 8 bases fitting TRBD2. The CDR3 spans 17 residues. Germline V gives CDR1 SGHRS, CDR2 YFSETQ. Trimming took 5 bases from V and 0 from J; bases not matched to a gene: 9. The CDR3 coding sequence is TGCGCCAGCAGTCTCCGCCGACTAGCGTCGAACACCGGGGAGCTGTTTTTT. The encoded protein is CASSLRRLASNTGELFF.

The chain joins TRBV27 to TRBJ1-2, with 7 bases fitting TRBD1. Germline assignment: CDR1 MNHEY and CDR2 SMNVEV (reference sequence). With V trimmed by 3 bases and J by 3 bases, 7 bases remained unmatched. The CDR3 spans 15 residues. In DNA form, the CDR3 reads TGTGCCAGCAGTTTCGACAGGGAGGTACACTATGGCTACACCTTC. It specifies CASSFDREVHYGYTF.